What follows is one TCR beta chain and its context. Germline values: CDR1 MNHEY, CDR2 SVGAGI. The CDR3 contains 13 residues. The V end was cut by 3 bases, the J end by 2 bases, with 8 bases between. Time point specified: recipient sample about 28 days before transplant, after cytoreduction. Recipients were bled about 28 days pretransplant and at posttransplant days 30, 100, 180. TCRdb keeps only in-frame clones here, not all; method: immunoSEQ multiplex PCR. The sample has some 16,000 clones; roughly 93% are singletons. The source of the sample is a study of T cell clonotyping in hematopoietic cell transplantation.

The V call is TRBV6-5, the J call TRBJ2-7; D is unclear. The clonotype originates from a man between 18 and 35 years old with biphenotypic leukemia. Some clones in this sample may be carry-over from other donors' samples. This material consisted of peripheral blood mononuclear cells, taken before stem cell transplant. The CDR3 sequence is CASSYNIAYEQYF. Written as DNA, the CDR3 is TGTGCCAGCAGTTATAACATCGCCTACGAGCAGTACTTC.